This T cell receptor beta chain was recorded in a study of blood T cell repertoires in COVID-19. Across the whole study: The United States, Italy and Spain were the sources of the acute and convalescent COVID-19 samples. In each case, the material was cDNA or gDNA derived from T cells, B-cell-depleted T cells, or PBMCs.

In the study's own analysis: Amplification with reference gene primers provided the estimates of nucleated cell counts. Generated by immunoSEQ multiplex PCR, the TCRdb table keeps only in-frame clones and is missing some. V and J calls and clone size are given by that table; D and trimming were obtained from the DNA. The sample holds under 350,000 clones, over 65% seen once. Germline V gene sequence: CDR1 MNHEY, CDR2 SVGEGT. Trimming took 1 base from V and 2 from J; bases not matched to a gene: 5. CDR3 size: 15 residues. Sequences were obtained from peripheral blood. The sequence derives from a man in his 60s who had recovered from COVID-19. This chain links TRBV6-2 or TRBV6-3 with TRBJ2-7, with 7 bases lining up with TRBD1. CDR3 nucleotides: TGTGCCAGCAGTTACTTGGGGCAGGGGGCCTACGAGCAGTACTTC. Residues: CASSYLGQGAYEQYF.